The clone carrying this T cell receptor beta chain was detected only once. The target antigen is unknown. V lost 3 bases and J lost 7; bases outside the gene matches: 5. From germline, CDR1 is LNHNV and CDR2 YYDKDF (reference sequence). The CDR3 has 14 residues. It was with 60 Vbeta and 13 Jbeta primers that the PCR ran. TCRdb's copy holds only in-frame clones and misses some; the assay was immunoSEQ multiplex PCR. This table has about 200,000 clones, 80% to 90% appearing once. This sample is drawn from a study of cytomegalovirus exposure and HLA in healthy donors. Study-wide points: Common viral pathogens seemed to be connected with several of the most significant clusters, according to a later analysis. As a later analysis revealed, the rate of TCR association differed by HLA locus, with DRB1 most and HLA-C fewest. In a later analysis, the majority of CMV-associated beta chains seemingly showed HLA restriction.

The receptor was isolated from a man between 25 and 39 years old in good health and CMV-seronegative. The rearrangement links TRBV15 to TRBJ1-5; 8 bases are a match to TRBD1. Sample: PBMCs. The CDR3, as DNA: TGTGCCACCAGCAGGGACAGGGTAGGGCAGCCCCAGCATTTT. Translated, it gives CATSRDRVGQPQHF.